These T cell receptor beta chains were read from a single sample in a study of cytomegalovirus exposure and HLA in healthy donors. This table comes from immunoSEQ multiplex PCR, and its TCRdb copy is limited to in-frame clones, with some not included. The sample includes fewer than 90,000 clones, roughly 84% of them seen just once. The source material was PBMCs. Receptors originate from a young woman in good health and CMV-seropositive. Both conserved end residues are part of each CDR3. The D gene is left open where the match is weak. Part of the rows lack a size; the others show once, few, many or a class for expanded clones.

j_call,clone_size,d_call,cdr3_length,v_call,cdr3_nt,cdr3_aa
TRBJ2-7,few,-,14,TRBV19,TGTGCCAGTAGTCGACAGGGGACTACCTACGAGCAGTACTTC,CASSRQGTTYEQYF
TRBJ2-5,-,TRBD1,14,TRBV30,TGTGCCTGGAGTGGAACAGGGGGTGGGGAGACCCAGTACTTC,CAWSGTGGGETQYF
TRBJ2-3,-,-,14,TRBV2,TGTGCCAGCAGTGTCCAGGGGTCGGGAGATACGCAGTATTTT,CASSVQGSGDTQYF
TRBJ2-1,once,TRBD2,21,TRBV4-2,TGTGCCAGCAGCCAGATAACAAGCGGGGGGGCCGAGTACTACCTGTACAATGAGCAGTTCTTC,CASSQITSGGAEYYLYNEQFF
TRBJ2-1,-,TRBD1,15,TRBV14,TGTGCCAGCAGCCAAGCAGGGGGCCTCCTCGGTGAGCAGTTCTTC,CASSQAGGLLGEQFF
TRBJ2-7,-,TRBD2,16,TRBV10-2,TGCGCCAGCAGGGGGGGGGCGGGACTAGTGAGCTACGAGCAGTACTTC,CASRGGAGLVSYEQYF
TRBJ2-3,-,TRBD2,18,TRBV4-1,TGCGCCAGCAGCCCAGCCCGGGCTAGCGGGGGGGAAGGGAATACGCAGTATTTT,CASSPARASGGEGNTQYF
TRBJ2-7,-,TRBD1,16,TRBV10-3,TGTGCCATCAGTGGAGGGGACCAGGGGGAAACCTACGAGCAGTACTTC,CAISGGDQGETYEQYF
TRBJ2-7,-,-,14,TRBV2,TGTGCCAGCAGCCCCCTAGCAGATGGGGACGAGCAGTACTTC,CASSPLADGDEQYF
TRBJ1-5,-,-,15,TRBV6-1,TGTGCCAGCACTCCCGACAGATATAGCAATCAGCCCCAGCATTTT,CASTPDRYSNQPQHF
TRBJ1-1,-,-,13,TRBV5-1,TGCGCCAGCAGCTTGATGGGGCTCACTGAAGCTTTCTTT,CASSLMGLTEAFF
TRBJ1-3,-,TRBD1,15,TRBV10-3,TGTGCCATCAGCCAAGGGACAGGGAGTGGAAACACCATATATTTT,CAISQGTGSGNTIYF
TRBJ1-3,-,-,15,TRBV19,TGTGCCAGTAGTATAGGCCGACAGCAGCGAAACACCATATATTTT,CASSIGRQQRNTIYF
TRBJ1-1,-,TRBD1,14,TRBV10-1,TGCGCCAGCGGGGAATCCGGGACAGGGACGACAGCTTTCTTT,CASGESGTGTTAFF
TRBJ1-2,-,-,14,TRBV19,TGTGCCAGTAGTTCCCCTTGGGGGCGCGACGGCTACACCTTC,CASSSPWGRDGYTF
TRBJ2-7,-,TRBD2,13,TRBV27,TGTGCCAGCAGAGCGGGGAGAGCCTACGAGCAGTACTTC,CASRAGRAYEQYF
TRBJ1-4,-,-,14,TRBV19,TGTGCCAGTAGTATGGCCGGGTACAAGGAAAAACTGTTTTTT,CASSMAGYKEKLFF
TRBJ2-7,-,-,16,TRBV4-3,TGCGCCAGCAGCCAAGATTACCCGGGTAGCTCCTACGAGCAGTACTTC,CASSQDYPGSSYEQYF
TRBJ2-5,-,TRBD2,14,TRBV7-9,TGTGCCAGCTCCAGCGGGGGGGCCGGGGAGACCCAGTACTTC,CASSSGGAGETQYF
TRBJ2-5,-,-,13,TRBV9,TGTGCCAGCAGCGTTGCGCCTCAGGGGACCCAGTACTTC,CASSVAPQGTQYF
TRBJ2-3,-,TRBD2,16,TRBV7-6,TGTGCCAGCAGCTTAGAGCGAGCGGGGGGAGCAGATACGCAGTATTTT,CASSLERAGGADTQYF
TRBJ2-7,few,-,13,TRBV7-9,TGTGCCAGCAGCCCACTGGACAGCTACGAGCAGTACTTC,CASSPLDSYEQYF
TRBJ2-5,-,TRBD2,15,TRBV25-1,TGTGCCAGCAGTGGGGGACTAGCGGGGATAGAGACCCAGTACTTC,CASSGGLAGIETQYF
TRBJ1-5,-,TRBD1,15,TRBV10-3,TGTGCCATCAGTAGACAGGGCTATAGCAATCAGCCCCAGCATTTT,CAISRQGYSNQPQHF
TRBJ1-4,-,TRBD1,13,TRBV6-6,TGTGCCAGCAACGGACAGGGGGTCGAAAAACTGTTTTTT,CASNGQGVEKLFF
TRBJ1-2,-,-,14,TRBV7-9,TGTGCCAGCACCTCAAGTGAGGCCGGAGGCGGCTACACCTTC,CASTSSEAGGGYTF
TRBJ2-5,once,-,15,TRBV29-1,TGCAGCGTTGAAAGGAACCAGGGGTTAAAAGAGACCCAGTACTTC,CSVERNQGLKETQYF
TRBJ1-1,few,TRBD1,15,TRBV30,TGTGCCTGGTGGTTAGGACTGGGACAGGGCCCTGAAGCTTTCTTT,CAWWLGLGQGPEAFF
TRBJ1-6,-,-,15,TRBV12-1,TGTGCCAGCAGCCTAATCGGGGTCTATAATTCACCCCTCCACTTT,CASSLIGVYNSPLHF
TRBJ2-2,-,-,15,TRBV4-2,TGTGCCAGCAGCCAGGGACACCCGAACACCGGGGAGCTGTTTTTT,CASSQGHPNTGELFF
TRBJ2-3,-,TRBD1,14,TRBV30,TGTGCCTGTTCCTCACAGGGGGGCACAGATACGCAGTATTTT,CACSSQGGTDTQYF
TRBJ1-1,-,-,15,TRBV15,TGTGCCACCAGCAAGGGGGGGGAGAGGGTCTCTAGAGCTTTCTTT,CATSKGGERVSRAFF
TRBJ1-1,-,-,12,TRBV7-9,TGTGCCAGCAGCCTAGGGGCAGCTGAAGCTTTCTTT,CASSLGAAEAFF
TRBJ2-5,once,-,13,TRBV30,TGTGCCTGGACCTTAGGGGGGGCAGAGACCCAGTACTTC,CAWTLGGAETQYF
TRBJ2-1,-,TRBD2,15,TRBV7-6,TGTGCCAGCAGCTCCCGTTCGGGGGGTTACAATGAGCAGTTCTTC,CASSSRSGGYNEQFF